What follows are 23 T cell receptor beta chains derived from one specimen sequenced in a study of T cell repertoires in cytomegalovirus infection. TCRdb analysed the reads with MiXCR anew, one entry per CDR3 protein. In the table there are about 530,000 distinct CDR3 sequences, about 25% of which are singletons. Sequenced: PBMCs. The receptors come from a human donor in good health (CMV status not recorded). Some clones in this sample may be carry-over from other donors' samples.

J is TRBJ2-4 and V is TRBV15; 9 bases are a match to TRBD1. The CDR3 extends over 15 amino acids. V gave up 1 base and J gave up 4 bases; unmatched junction bases: 2. Germline V gives CDR1 LNHNV, CDR2 YYDKDF (reference sequence). The CDR3 spells CATSRAGTGKNIQYF. CDR3 coding DNA: TGTGCCACCAGCAGAGCCGGGACAGGGAAAAACATTCAGTACTTC.

This chain connects TRBV2 to TRBJ2-5; D is unresolved. The CDR3 contains 14 residues. Germline loops: CDR1 SNHLY, CDR2 FYNNEI. Trimming pared 5 bases from V and 1 base from J, leaving 11 bases between. The CDR3 DNA follows: TGTGCCAGCAGTAGAAGCTTCCTCCAAGAGACCCAGTACTTC. Translation: CASSRSFLQETQYF.

This clonotype was seen more than once but under ten times. The rearrangement joins TRBV29-1 to TRBJ2-3; 10 bases map to TRBD2. CDR1 SQVTM and CDR2 ANQGSEA come from the germline V gene. CDR3 length equals 17 residues. After removal of 3 bases from V and 0 bases from J, the junction contained 9 bases not matched to a gene. The CDR3 spells CSVDNLAGVSSTDTQYF. The CDR3 DNA sequence: TGCAGCGTTGATAATCTAGCGGGAGTCTCGAGCACAGATACGCAGTATTTT.

The rearrangement links TRBV4-1 to TRBJ2-2, with D maybe TRBD1 (5 bases). This CDR3 has 16 residues. Germline CDR1 is MGHRA and CDR2 is YSYEKL. Trimming left V 4 bases short and J 3 bases short, with 15 bases between. The CDR3 spells CASSLRGAAYTGELFF. DNA of the CDR3: TGCGCCAGCAGCCTTAGGGGTGCAGCCTACACCGGGGAGCTGTTTTTT.

In its sample, this clonotype was seen a few times. CDR3 residues: CASRGTGVNEQFF. The CDR3 DNA sequence: TGTGCCAGCAGGGGAACAGGGGTAAATGAGCAGTTCTTC. The chain uses TRBV12-3 or TRBV12-4 and TRBJ2-1, with 7 bases that match TRBD1. After removal of 6 bases from V and 7 bases from J, the junction contained 6 bases not matched to a gene. The CDR3 totals 13 residues.

The V and J genes are TRBV4-1 and TRBJ1-2; D not resolved. Germline assignment: CDR1 MGHRA and CDR2 YSYEKL. The CDR3 loop spans 15 amino acids. Trimming removed 1 base at V and 3 bases at J, with 12 bases between. The CDR3 sequence is CASSQGSGGDYGYTF. The CDR3 bases are TGCGCCAGCAGCCAAGGGTCCGGAGGAGACTATGGCTACACCTTC.

In this sample, this clonotype turned up many times. The chain joins TRBV7-2 to TRBJ2-2, with D possibly matching TRBD1 (6 bases). Trimming took 3 bases from V and 4 from J, leaving 9 bases between them. Germline CDR1 and CDR2: SGHTA and FQGNSA. The CDR3 length is 14 residues. CDR3 protein: CASSLQGRTGELFF. CDR3 bases: TGTGCCAGCAGCTTGCAGGGGCGCACCGGGGAGCTGTTTTTT.

The genes are TRBV10-2 and TRBJ2-2; TRBD2 aligns across 9 bases. V was clipped by 2 bases and J by 1 base; unmatched bases: 5. CDR1 WSHSY and CDR2 SAAADI come from the germline V gene. CDR3 length: 17 amino acids. CDR3 bases: TGCGCCAGCAGTGAGACTCCGACTAGCGGGAACACCGGGGAGCTGTTTTTT. Amino acid sequence: CASSETPTSGNTGELFF.

The V and J genes are TRBV7-9 and TRBJ2-3; 11 nucleotides line up with TRBD2. This CDR3 contains 14 residues. The V gene end was trimmed by 5 bases and the J gene end by 6 bases; junction bases not matched to a gene: 4. Germline CDR1 SEHNR, CDR2 FQNEAQ (reference sequence). The CDR3 nucleotides are TGTGCCAGCAGCAGACTAGCGGGATTGGATACGCAGTATTTT. Translated, it gives CASSRLAGLDTQYF.

V usage is TRBV11-2 and J usage is TRBJ1-1, with TRBD1 as a possible D gene (6 bases). The CDR3 has 15 residues. V dropped 1 base and J dropped 10 bases, with 19 bases sitting between them. CDR1 is SGHAT and CDR2 is FQNNGV in the germline V gene. The CDR3 spells CASSLAPEGVYVAFF. For the CDR3, the DNA is TGTGCCAGCAGCTTAGCCCCGGAGGGGGTCTACGTAGCTTTCTTT.

This clonotype was picked up a small number of times. V gene TRBV6-2 or TRBV6-3 combines with J gene TRBJ2-3; D perhaps matches TRBD2 (8 bases). Germline lookup yields CDR1 MNHEY and CDR2 SVGEGT. Trimming removed 7 bases from V and 5 bases from J, with 25 bases in between. This CDR3 region has 17 residues. This CDR3 is CASTKGASAGGLDTQYF. The DNA for the CDR3 is TGTGCCAGCACCAAGGGGGCGTCGGCGGGAGGTTTAGATACGCAGTATTTT.

This clonotype was detected ten times or more. V usage is TRBV7-6 and J usage is TRBJ2-2; D perhaps matches TRBD1 (6 bases). The CDR3 totals 16 residues. V gave up 5 bases and J gave up 2 bases, with 15 bases separating them. Germline V gene sequence: CDR1 SGHVS, CDR2 FNYEAQ. The CDR3 nucleotides read TGTGCCAGCAGCCTGACAGGCATACCCAACACCGGGGAGCTGTTTTTT. Encoded protein: CASSLTGIPNTGELFF.

The CDR3 DNA follows: TGTGCCAGCAGCCCGATCGGGGGGCTCGGCTCCTACGAGCAGTACTTC. Translation: CASSPIGGLGSYEQYF. This chain links TRBV28 with TRBJ2-7, with D possibly matching TRBD2 (7 bases). Germline V gene data show CDR1 as MDHEN and CDR2 as SYDVKM. This CDR3 is 16 amino acids long. The ends were cut back, 6 bases at V and 0 bases at J, with 18 bases in the middle.

This clonotype appeared a few times. This rearrangement joins TRBV10-3 to TRBJ2-7; D is ambiguous. CDR1 is ENHRY and CDR2 is SYGVKD in the germline V gene. V lost 0 bases and J 5 bases, leaving 8 bases between the germline ends. CDR3 size: 13 residues. CDR3 sequence: CAISESWSDEQYF. DNA of the CDR3: TGTGCCATCAGTGAGTCGTGGTCAGACGAGCAGTACTTC.

The rearrangement links TRBV28 to TRBJ1-2; D call uncertain. Trimming removed 5 bases at V and 5 bases at J, with 12 bases between. Germline V lookup: CDR1 MDHEN, CDR2 SYDVKM. The CDR3 has 13 residues. As DNA, the CDR3 is TGTGCCAGCAGTGTCCCCGGTCGGTATGGCTACACCTTC. This encodes CASSVPGRYGYTF.

Many counts were recorded for this clonotype. The chain employs TRBV7-2 and TRBJ2-7; D is possibly TRBD1 (6 bases). V was clipped by 3 bases and J by 6 bases, with 9 bases between them. Germline CDR1 is SGHTA and CDR2 is FQGNSA. This CDR3 is built from 12 residues. This chain's CDR3 is CASSFTGTEQYF. CDR3 bases: TGTGCCAGCAGCTTTACAGGGACCGAGCAGTACTTC.

The chain employs TRBV13 and TRBJ2-1; 11 bases are a match to TRBD2. This CDR3 contains 16 residues. Germline CDR1 and CDR2: PRHDT and FYEKMQ (reference sequence). V was pared by 0 bases and J by 7 bases, with 5 bases of the junction left unmatched. As DNA, the CDR3 is TGTGCCAGCAGCTTAGGGTTAGCGGGAGGGCGGAATGAGCAGTTCTTC. Translation gives CASSLGLAGGRNEQFF.

The chain employs TRBV20-1 and TRBJ2-5; 7 bases match TRBD2. CDR3 length: 13 amino acids. The germline V gene encodes CDR1 DFQATT and CDR2 SNEGSKA (reference sequence). J was trimmed by 4 bases and V by 3 bases; bases with no gene match: 5. CDR3 nucleotides: TGCAGTGCTAGCGGCCTAGCGGCAGAGACCCAGTACTTC. Protein sequence: CSASGLAAETQYF.

The chain has TRBV13 and TRBJ2-7; TRBD2 matches 8 bases. The CDR3 consists of 17 residues. With 5 bases clipped from V and 0 bases from J, the junction kept 12 bases outside the gene matches. The V gene's germline CDR1 is PRHDT and CDR2 FYEKMQ (reference sequence). This CDR3 is CASSPRTSLSSSYEQYF. CDR3 DNA: TGTGCCAGCAGCCCTCGGACTAGCCTATCGAGCTCCTACGAGCAGTACTTC.

The rearrangement joins TRBV19 to TRBJ2-1, with 7 bases fitting TRBD2. This CDR3 is built from 17 residues. The V gene end was trimmed by 1 base and the J gene end by 7 bases; junction bases not matched to a gene: 13. Germline V gives CDR1 LNHDA, CDR2 SQIVND (reference sequence). DNA of the CDR3: TGTGCCAGTAGTATAGTTCAAGCGGGATTCATCATGAATGAGCAGTTCTTC. This sequence encodes CASSIVQAGFIMNEQFF.

This clonotype was seen more than once but under ten times. The chain recombines TRBV30 with TRBJ2-2; TRBD1 or TRBD2 may be the D gene (5 bases each). This CDR3 spans 19 amino acids. Germline lookup yields CDR1 GTSNPN and CDR2 SVGIG (reference sequence). V was cut by 0 bases and J by 0 bases, with 20 bases left in between. CDR3 sequence (DNA): TGTGCCTGGAGTGTTTCGCCTACAACCAGGGACGCGAACACCGGGGAGCTGTTTTTT. Protein product: CAWSVSPTTRDANTGELFF.

This clonotype was observed a few times. V usage is TRBV6-5 and J usage is TRBJ2-7, with D unresolved. This CDR3 contains 15 residues. The germline CDR1 and CDR2 sequences are MNHEY and SVGAGI. V was shortened by 2 bases and J by 2 bases, with 13 bases between the two germline ends. The CDR3 protein is CASSYTRASTYEQYF. CDR3 DNA sequence: TGTGCCAGCAGTTACACCCGGGCCAGCACCTACGAGCAGTACTTC.

To note about this clonotype: A read error may account for a junction end that differs from germline. The chain couples TRBV7-6 to TRBJ2-3, with TRBD1 matching 9 bases. CDR1 SGHVS and CDR2 FNYEAQ come from the germline V gene. The CDR3 is 17 residues long. CDR3 loop: CASSLAPGQGNADTQYF. The CDR3 nucleotides are TGTGCTAGCAGCTTAGCCCCCGGACAGGGGAACGCAGATACGCAGTATTTT. Filled out from reference TRBV7-6 and TRBJ2-3, the complete variable domain reads GAGVSQSPRYKVTKRGQDVALRCDPISGHVSLYWYRQALGQGPEFLTYFNYEAQQDKSGLPNDRFSAERPEGSISTLTIQRTEQRDSAMYRCASSLAPGQGNADTQYFGPGTRLTVL.